The rows below give T cell receptor beta chains drawn from one sample of a study of blood T cell repertoires in COVID-19. Measured with immunoSEQ multiplex PCR; TCRdb has only the in-frame clones, and not every one. There are roughly 140,000 clones in the sample; 80% occur only once, and roughly 3.6% lies in the top ten. The sequencing input was peripheral blood. These receptors all come from a man between 65 and 85 years old who had recovered from COVID-19. Both conserved end residues are part of each CDR3. The D gene is left open where the match is weak. The listing skips clone size in some rows; elsewhere it reads once, few, many or a size class.

>TRBJ2-3|-|TRBV27|14|-
TGTGCCAGCAGGGCGAGGATTAACGCAGATACGCAGTATTTT
CASRARINADTQYF
>TRBJ1-1|-|TRBV7-9|16|-
TGTGCCAGCAGCTCTACCAAGATTTACAGGGAAACTGAAGCTTTCTTT
CASSSTKIYRETEAFF
>TRBJ2-3|once|TRBV7-6|13|-
TGTGCCAGCAGCTTAAAACTAGCTGATACGCAGTATTTT
CASSLKLADTQYF
>TRBJ2-7|-|TRBV5-1|17|TRBD2
TGCGCCAGCAGCTTGTCGGGACTAGCGGGAGTTTCTTACGAGCAGTACTTC
CASSLSGLAGVSYEQYF
>TRBJ2-7|-|TRBV2|14|TRBD1
TGTGCCAGCACCGAAAGGGGGACAGGGGTCGAGCAGTACTTC
CASTERGTGVEQYF
>TRBJ1-5|few|TRBV30|14|-
TGTGCCTGGGCTCGAGCCGGGAGCAATCAGCCCCAGCATTTT
CAWARAGSNQPQHF
>TRBJ2-1|-|TRBV12-5|15|TRBD1
TGTGCTAGTGGTTTGGGACAGGGATCATTTTCTGAGCAGTTCTTC
CASGLGQGSFSEQFF
>TRBJ1-4|once|TRBV27|14|-
TGTGCCAGCTGCCTTTCGGGGGTTGGCGAAAAACTGTTTTTT
CASCLSGVGEKLFF
>TRBJ2-4|-|TRBV4-1|16|TRBD2
TGCGCCAGCAGCCCCGGACTAGCGGTAGCCAAAAACATTCAGTACTTC
CASSPGLAVAKNIQYF
>TRBJ1-2|-|TRBV19|13|-
TGTGCCAGTAGTATGCGGGATTACTATGGCTACACCTTC
CASSMRDYYGYTF
>TRBJ2-7|-|TRBV10-2|15|TRBD2
TGCGCCAGCAGCCCCTTAGCGGGGAGCTCCTACGAGCAGTACTTC
CASSPLAGSSYEQYF
>TRBJ1-2|-|TRBV6-5|13|-
TGTGCCAGCAGTAGTCAGGGCCCAGGGGGCTACACCTTC
CASSSQGPGGYTF
>TRBJ2-1|-|TRBV5-8|16|TRBD2
TGTGCCAGCAGCTGGGCCCGGGCGGGAGCGGGCAATGAGCAGTTCTTC
CASSWARAGAGNEQFF
>TRBJ2-7|-|TRBV3-1/TRBV3-2|14|-
TGTGCCAGCAGCCACCTCACCGACAGCTACGAGCAGTACTTC
CASSHLTDSYEQYF
>TRBJ1-4|-|TRBV28|13|-
TGTGCCAGCAGTTCTGGGAGGAATGAAAAACTGTTTTTT
CASSSGRNEKLFF
>TRBJ2-7|-|TRBV3-1/TRBV3-2|15|TRBD1
TGTGCCAGCAGCCAAGCCGGGACAGGGTCCTACGAGCAGTACTTC
CASSQAGTGSYEQYF
>TRBJ2-5|-|TRBV2|15|TRBD1
TGTGCCAGCAGTGACCCGGGACAGCTCCGGGAGACCCAGTACTTC
CASSDPGQLRETQYF
>TRBJ1-2|-|TRBV5-4|17|-
TGTGCCAGCAGCCTTAACAGGGAAACCAGTCGTAACTATGGCTACACCTTC
CASSLNRETSRNYGYTF
>TRBJ2-1|-|TRBV10-1|14|-
TGCGCCAGCAGTGACTCCCTCTCCTACAATGAGCAGTTCTTC
CASSDSLSYNEQFF
>TRBJ1-1|few|TRBV6-5|15|-
TGTGCCAGCTCTCGGGGGGGAAGCATGAACACTGAAGCTTTCTTT
CASSRGGSMNTEAFF
>TRBJ2-4|-|TRBV12-3/TRBV12-4|13|TRBD1
TGTGCCAGTATAAGACAGGGTGAAAACATTCAGTACTTC
CASIRQGENIQYF
>TRBJ2-7|-|TRBV3-1/TRBV3-2|15|-
TGTGCCAGCAGCCATTTGGCCACAACGGGGGACGAGCAGTACTTC
CASSHLATTGDEQYF
>TRBJ1-2|few|TRBV19|18|TRBD1
TGTGCCAGTAGTATCGGGCCCCCGACAGGGACGGGGATCTATGGCTACACCTTC
CASSIGPPTGTGIYGYTF
>TRBJ2-7|-|TRBV7-2|15|-
TGTGCCAGCAGCTTAAAGGGGACACCCATGGGGGAGCAGTACTTC
CASSLKGTPMGEQYF